These T cell receptor beta chains were read from a single sample in a study of blood T cell repertoires in COVID-19. Generated by immunoSEQ multiplex PCR, the TCRdb table keeps only in-frame clones and is missing some. The table lists some 110,000 clones, around four fifths of them singletons. The sample comprised peripheral blood. Every receptor here comes from a woman in her seventies with acute or convalescent COVID-19. Each CDR3 is given with its conserved first and last residue. D genes are given only for firm matches. Size values are once, few and many counts, or a class for expanded clones, and some rows have none.

d_gene: -
v_gene: TRBV6-1
abundance: -
len: 16
j_gene: TRBJ1-5
CDR3nt: TGTGCCAGCAGTGAATGGGCGGGGTCATTAAATCAGCCCCAGCATTTT
CDR3aa: CASSEWAGSLNQPQHF

d_gene: -
v_gene: TRBV6-5
abundance: -
len: 15
j_gene: TRBJ2-5
CDR3nt: TGTGCCAGCAGTTACAGGGGGGGACAAGGAGAGACCCAGTACTTC
CDR3aa: CASSYRGGQGETQYF

d_gene: -
v_gene: TRBV18
abundance: -
len: 13
j_gene: TRBJ1-1
CDR3nt: TGTGCCAGCTCACACCTGGACAGCACTGAAGCTTTCTTT
CDR3aa: CASSHLDSTEAFF

d_gene: -
v_gene: TRBV6-1
abundance: -
len: 14
j_gene: TRBJ1-5
CDR3nt: TGTGCCAGCAGTGAAAGCGGTAGCAATCAGCCCCAGCATTTT
CDR3aa: CASSESGSNQPQHF

d_gene: TRBD2
v_gene: TRBV7-3
abundance: -
len: 15
j_gene: TRBJ2-3
CDR3nt: TGTGCCAGCAGCTTAGAGGGACTAGCGCCTGATACGCAGTATTTT
CDR3aa: CASSLEGLAPDTQYF

d_gene: -
v_gene: TRBV2
abundance: -
len: 12
j_gene: TRBJ2-1
CDR3nt: TGTGCCAGCAGCGGGACACTCAATGAGCAGTTCTTC
CDR3aa: CASSGTLNEQFF

d_gene: TRBD2
v_gene: TRBV4-2
abundance: -
len: 16
j_gene: TRBJ2-2
CDR3nt: TGTGCCAGCAGCCAAGGGGGACTAGCGGGGGCCGGGGAGCTGTTTTTT
CDR3aa: CASSQGGLAGAGELFF

d_gene: TRBD1
v_gene: TRBV27
abundance: -
len: 16
j_gene: TRBJ2-4
CDR3nt: TGTGCCAGCAGTCGAGCGACAGGGGGAGGCAAAAACATTCAGTACTTC
CDR3aa: CASSRATGGGKNIQYF

d_gene: -
v_gene: TRBV6-5
abundance: -
len: 14
j_gene: TRBJ2-2
CDR3nt: TGTGCCAGCAGCGGTCGCAGGGACACCGGGGAGCTGTTTTTT
CDR3aa: CASSGRRDTGELFF

d_gene: -
v_gene: TRBV5-1
abundance: once
len: 14
j_gene: TRBJ1-1
CDR3nt: TGCGCCAGCAGCTCCGACCCGCGGGGTACTGAAGCTTTCTTT
CDR3aa: CASSSDPRGTEAFF

d_gene: TRBD2
v_gene: TRBV7-3
abundance: -
len: 17
j_gene: TRBJ2-2
CDR3nt: TGTGCCAGCAGCCCCACCCCCGCGGGGGGCCACACCGGGGAGCTGTTTTTT
CDR3aa: CASSPTPAGGHTGELFF

d_gene: -
v_gene: TRBV5-1
abundance: -
len: 15
j_gene: TRBJ2-2
CDR3nt: TGCGCCAGCAGCCCGGGACAATCGAACACCGGGGAGCTGTTTTTT
CDR3aa: CASSPGQSNTGELFF

d_gene: -
v_gene: TRBV7-2
abundance: -
len: 18
j_gene: TRBJ1-4
CDR3nt: TGTGCCAGCAGCTGGGGGTTACAGGGCTGGGGGAAAAATGAAAAACTGTTTTTT
CDR3aa: CASSWGLQGWGKNEKLFF

d_gene: TRBD2
v_gene: TRBV10-3
abundance: -
len: 14
j_gene: TRBJ2-3
CDR3nt: TGTGCCATCAGGGAGGGCGGGAGCGGCGATACGCAGTATTTT
CDR3aa: CAIREGGSGDTQYF

d_gene: TRBD1
v_gene: TRBV6-1
abundance: -
len: 15
j_gene: TRBJ2-7
CDR3nt: TGTGCCAGCAGTGAGAGGGACAGGGCGACCAGCGAGCAGTACTTC
CDR3aa: CASSERDRATSEQYF

d_gene: -
v_gene: TRBV2
abundance: -
len: 14
j_gene: TRBJ2-5
CDR3nt: TGTGCCAGCAGTGAAAACAGGGCCTCCGAGACCCAGTACTTC
CDR3aa: CASSENRASETQYF

d_gene: TRBD1
v_gene: TRBV11-2
abundance: once
len: 15
j_gene: TRBJ2-7
CDR3nt: TGTGCCAGCAGCCCTCGGACAGGGAGCGCCTACGAGCAGTACTTC
CDR3aa: CASSPRTGSAYEQYF

d_gene: TRBD1
v_gene: TRBV5-1
abundance: -
len: 13
j_gene: TRBJ1-1
CDR3nt: TGCGCCAGCAGCTTGGCAGGGGGAATGACTGCTTTCTTT
CDR3aa: CASSLAGGMTAFF

d_gene: -
v_gene: TRBV6-5
abundance: -
len: 13
j_gene: TRBJ2-6
CDR3nt: TGTGCCAGCACCACGGCTGGGGCCAACGTCCTGACTTTC
CDR3aa: CASTTAGANVLTF

d_gene: -
v_gene: TRBV11-2
abundance: -
len: 14
j_gene: TRBJ2-7
CDR3nt: TGTGCCAGCAGACCGACAGGCAGAGCTTCCGAGCAGTACTTC
CDR3aa: CASRPTGRASEQYF

d_gene: -
v_gene: TRBV2
abundance: -
len: 14
j_gene: TRBJ1-5
CDR3nt: TGTGCCGGATCTTTGGGGGGAGGTAATCAGCCCCAGCATTTT
CDR3aa: CAGSLGGGNQPQHF

d_gene: TRBD1
v_gene: TRBV11-2
abundance: -
len: 15
j_gene: TRBJ1-2
CDR3nt: TGTGCCAGCAGCTCCCTGACAGGGGATTTCTATGGCTACACCTTC
CDR3aa: CASSSLTGDFYGYTF

d_gene: -
v_gene: TRBV11-2
abundance: -
len: 16
j_gene: TRBJ2-3
CDR3nt: TGTGCCAGCAGCTTAACCGGCGGGCTAAGCACAGATACGCAGTATTTT
CDR3aa: CASSLTGGLSTDTQYF

d_gene: -
v_gene: TRBV6-5
abundance: -
len: 13
j_gene: TRBJ1-2
CDR3nt: TGTGCCAGCAGTTACTCCGGAGGAGGGGGCTACACCTTC
CDR3aa: CASSYSGGGGYTF

d_gene: TRBD1
v_gene: TRBV29-1
abundance: -
len: 13
j_gene: TRBJ1-1
CDR3nt: TGCAGCGTGGGGAACAGGGGGAACACTGAAGCTTTCTTT
CDR3aa: CSVGNRGNTEAFF

d_gene: TRBD2
v_gene: TRBV5-1
abundance: -
len: 19
j_gene: TRBJ2-3
CDR3nt: TGCGCCAGCAGCTTGGCCCCTAGCGGGAGATCTTCTAGCACAGATACGCAGTATTTT
CDR3aa: CASSLAPSGRSSSTDTQYF

d_gene: -
v_gene: TRBV12-5
abundance: -
len: 12
j_gene: TRBJ2-2
CDR3nt: TGTGCTAGTGGTCCGAGGCCCGGGGAGCTGTTTTTT
CDR3aa: CASGPRPGELFF

d_gene: TRBD1
v_gene: TRBV19
abundance: -
len: 13
j_gene: TRBJ1-2
CDR3nt: TGTGCCAGTAGCTATGACAGGGACTATGGCTACACCTTC
CDR3aa: CASSYDRDYGYTF

d_gene: -
v_gene: TRBV18
abundance: few
len: 12
j_gene: TRBJ2-7
CDR3nt: TGTGCCAGCTCGGGGCAGGCCTACGAGCAGTACTTC
CDR3aa: CASSGQAYEQYF

d_gene: -
v_gene: TRBV20-1
abundance: few
len: 10
j_gene: TRBJ2-7
CDR3nt: TGCAGTGTCGGGGACTACGAGCAGTACTTC
CDR3aa: CSVGDYEQYF

d_gene: TRBD1
v_gene: TRBV5-1
abundance: once
len: 15
j_gene: TRBJ1-4
CDR3nt: TGCGCCAGCTCCGGACAGGGAGCAACTAATGAAAAACTGTTTTTT
CDR3aa: CASSGQGATNEKLFF

d_gene: -
v_gene: TRBV11-2
abundance: once
len: 17
j_gene: TRBJ2-5
CDR3nt: TGTGCCAGCAGCTCCCGGCTCAGCAGGGTAGTCCAAGAGACCCAGTACTTC
CDR3aa: CASSSRLSRVVQETQYF

d_gene: -
v_gene: TRBV7-9
abundance: -
len: 14
j_gene: TRBJ2-7
CDR3nt: TGTGCCAGCAGCCGGGACTCACCCCCGTACGAGCAGTACTTC
CDR3aa: CASSRDSPPYEQYF

d_gene: TRBD2
v_gene: TRBV18
abundance: -
len: 14
j_gene: TRBJ2-1
CDR3nt: TGTGCCAGCTCACCTAACGCACTAGCGGGGGAGCAGTTCTTC
CDR3aa: CASSPNALAGEQFF

d_gene: -
v_gene: TRBV5-1
abundance: -
len: 15
j_gene: TRBJ1-1
CDR3nt: TGCGCCAGCAGCTTCGACAGACCTATGAACACTGAAGCTTTCTTT
CDR3aa: CASSFDRPMNTEAFF

d_gene: -
v_gene: TRBV14
abundance: -
len: 16
j_gene: TRBJ2-5
CDR3nt: TGTGCCAGCAGCCAAGATTGGCGGCTCCGTAGAGAGACCCAGTACTTC
CDR3aa: CASSQDWRLRRETQYF

d_gene: TRBD1
v_gene: TRBV2
abundance: once
len: 15
j_gene: TRBJ2-2
CDR3nt: TGTGCCAGCAGTGTTCAGGGGGCGGGCACCGGGGAGCTGTTTTTT
CDR3aa: CASSVQGAGTGELFF

d_gene: TRBD1
v_gene: TRBV28
abundance: -
len: 14
j_gene: TRBJ1-5
CDR3nt: TGTGCCAGCGGACAGGATCATAGCAATCAGCCCCAGCATTTT
CDR3aa: CASGQDHSNQPQHF

d_gene: -
v_gene: TRBV3-1/TRBV3-2
abundance: -
len: 14
j_gene: TRBJ1-3
CDR3nt: TGTGCCAGTTCCGACTTGCTCGTTGGAAACACCATATATTTT
CDR3aa: CASSDLLVGNTIYF

d_gene: -
v_gene: TRBV3-1/TRBV3-2
abundance: -
len: 12
j_gene: TRBJ1-4
CDR3nt: TGTGCCAGCAGCCCCCAACAGGAGAAACTGTTTTTT
CDR3aa: CASSPQQEKLFF

d_gene: -
v_gene: TRBV12-3/TRBV12-4
abundance: -
len: 13
j_gene: TRBJ1-4
CDR3nt: TGTGCCAGCAGGCGGGGAATGGGCGAAAAACTGTTTTTT
CDR3aa: CASRRGMGEKLFF

d_gene: TRBD2
v_gene: TRBV29-1
abundance: -
len: 12
j_gene: TRBJ2-5
CDR3nt: TGCAGCGTAGCGGGAGAGGGCGAGACCCAGTACTTC
CDR3aa: CSVAGEGETQYF

d_gene: -
v_gene: TRBV7-8
abundance: -
len: 15
j_gene: TRBJ1-3
CDR3nt: TGTGCCAGCAGCCCCGGACAGCTCTCTGGAAACACCATATATTTT
CDR3aa: CASSPGQLSGNTIYF

d_gene: -
v_gene: TRBV5-1
abundance: -
len: 14
j_gene: TRBJ2-1
CDR3nt: TGCGCCAGCAGCATGCCGGGACATTACAATGAGCAGTTCTTC
CDR3aa: CASSMPGHYNEQFF

d_gene: TRBD1
v_gene: TRBV5-1
abundance: -
len: 15
j_gene: TRBJ1-1
CDR3nt: TGCGCCAGCAGCCCGGGACAGGTAATGAACACTGAAGCTTTCTTT
CDR3aa: CASSPGQVMNTEAFF

d_gene: TRBD1
v_gene: TRBV7-3
abundance: -
len: 13
j_gene: TRBJ1-1
CDR3nt: TGTGCCACCAAACAGGGGGCGCGAACTGAAGCTTTCTTT
CDR3aa: CATKQGARTEAFF

d_gene: TRBD2
v_gene: TRBV5-1
abundance: once
len: 17
j_gene: TRBJ2-5
CDR3nt: TGCGCCAGCAGCTTGGAAGGTAGCGGGGGGGCCGGAGAGACCCAGTACTTC
CDR3aa: CASSLEGSGGAGETQYF

d_gene: -
v_gene: TRBV19
abundance: -
len: 16
j_gene: TRBJ1-2
CDR3nt: TGTGCCAGTAGTCTCCCGCGGGCTCTCTCCTTCTATGGCTACACCTTC
CDR3aa: CASSLPRALSFYGYTF

d_gene: TRBD2
v_gene: TRBV29-1
abundance: -
len: 14
j_gene: TRBJ2-1
CDR3nt: TGCAGCGTCACTAGCGGGAGGAGAGTCAATGAGCAGTTCTTC
CDR3aa: CSVTSGRRVNEQFF

d_gene: -
v_gene: TRBV9
abundance: -
len: 13
j_gene: TRBJ2-5
CDR3nt: TGTGCCAGCAGCCCCCACACCGAAGAGACCCAGTACTTC
CDR3aa: CASSPHTEETQYF

d_gene: TRBD2
v_gene: TRBV14
abundance: -
len: 18
j_gene: TRBJ2-3
CDR3nt: TGTGCCAGCAGCCCTACGACTATAGCGGGAGGGCGCACAGATACGCAGTATTTT
CDR3aa: CASSPTTIAGGRTDTQYF

d_gene: TRBD1
v_gene: TRBV7-9
abundance: -
len: 15
j_gene: TRBJ1-2
CDR3nt: TGTGCCAGCAGCCTAGACAGGGGAGTAGGGTATGGCTACACCTTC
CDR3aa: CASSLDRGVGYGYTF

d_gene: TRBD1
v_gene: TRBV28
abundance: -
len: 16
j_gene: TRBJ1-6
CDR3nt: TGTGCCAGCAGTCCGGGACAGGCGCCTTTTAATTCACCCCTCCACTTT
CDR3aa: CASSPGQAPFNSPLHF

d_gene: -
v_gene: TRBV11-1
abundance: -
len: 14
j_gene: TRBJ2-1
CDR3nt: TGTGCCAGCAGCTTAGAAGGCGGGGACCATGAGCAGTTCTTC
CDR3aa: CASSLEGGDHEQFF

d_gene: TRBD2
v_gene: TRBV5-1
abundance: -
len: 16
j_gene: TRBJ2-2
CDR3nt: TGCGCCAGCAGCTTGGAGGGCGGGGGAAACACCGGGGAGCTGTTTTTT
CDR3aa: CASSLEGGGNTGELFF